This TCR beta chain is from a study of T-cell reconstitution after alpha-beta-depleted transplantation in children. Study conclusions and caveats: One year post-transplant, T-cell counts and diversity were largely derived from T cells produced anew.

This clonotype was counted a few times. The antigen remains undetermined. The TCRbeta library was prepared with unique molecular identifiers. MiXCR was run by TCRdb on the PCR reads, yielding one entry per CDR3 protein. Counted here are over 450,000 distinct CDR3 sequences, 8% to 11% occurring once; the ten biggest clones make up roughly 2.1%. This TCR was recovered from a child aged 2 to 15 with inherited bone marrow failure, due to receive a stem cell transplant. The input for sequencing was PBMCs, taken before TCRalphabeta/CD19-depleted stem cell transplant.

In DNA form, the CDR3 reads TGCAGCGTTGTGTGGCTAGCGGGAGCTGATACGCAGTATTTT. Its translation is CSVVWLAGADTQYF. The chain links TRBV29-1 to TRBJ2-3; 10 nucleotides line up with TRBD2. V gave up 4 bases and J gave up 6 bases; unmatched junction bases: 7. CDR1 is SQVTM and CDR2 is ANQGSEA in the germline V gene. The CDR3 runs to 14 residues.